The sequence of this T cell receptor (beta chain) was determined in a study of cytomegalovirus exposure and HLA in healthy donors. Study-wide results and caveats: In a later analysis, parvovirus B19, influenza, CMV and Epstein-Barr virus appeared linked to several top co-occurrence clusters. Sequences of the TCR beta chain were said to predict the HLA-A and HLA-B alleles of most subjects accurately. In an earlier analysis, in around 590 donors, most V segments appeared productive either ~90% or ~30% of the time.

In the case of this clone: Its target is not known.

Vbeta (60) and Jbeta (13) primers were used in the PCR. The assay was immunoSEQ multiplex PCR, and TCRdb's table has in-frame clones only and misses some. The top ten clones hold 1.3% of a sample with roughly 120,000 clones, 78% of them seen once. Sequencing was carried out using PBMCs. The sequence derives from a woman between 25 and 40 years old in good health and CMV-seronegative.

CDR3 region: CASSQELAGGRGEQFF. CDR3 nucleotides: TGCGCCAGCAGCCAAGAACTCGCGGGGGGGCGGGGTGAGCAGTTCTTC. The chain combines TRBV4-1 with TRBJ2-1, with 9 bases that match TRBD2. CDR1 is MGHRA, CDR2 YSYEKL, per germline. V shed 0 bases, J shed 9 bases, and the junction held 9 bases outside the gene matches. There are 16 residues in the CDR3.